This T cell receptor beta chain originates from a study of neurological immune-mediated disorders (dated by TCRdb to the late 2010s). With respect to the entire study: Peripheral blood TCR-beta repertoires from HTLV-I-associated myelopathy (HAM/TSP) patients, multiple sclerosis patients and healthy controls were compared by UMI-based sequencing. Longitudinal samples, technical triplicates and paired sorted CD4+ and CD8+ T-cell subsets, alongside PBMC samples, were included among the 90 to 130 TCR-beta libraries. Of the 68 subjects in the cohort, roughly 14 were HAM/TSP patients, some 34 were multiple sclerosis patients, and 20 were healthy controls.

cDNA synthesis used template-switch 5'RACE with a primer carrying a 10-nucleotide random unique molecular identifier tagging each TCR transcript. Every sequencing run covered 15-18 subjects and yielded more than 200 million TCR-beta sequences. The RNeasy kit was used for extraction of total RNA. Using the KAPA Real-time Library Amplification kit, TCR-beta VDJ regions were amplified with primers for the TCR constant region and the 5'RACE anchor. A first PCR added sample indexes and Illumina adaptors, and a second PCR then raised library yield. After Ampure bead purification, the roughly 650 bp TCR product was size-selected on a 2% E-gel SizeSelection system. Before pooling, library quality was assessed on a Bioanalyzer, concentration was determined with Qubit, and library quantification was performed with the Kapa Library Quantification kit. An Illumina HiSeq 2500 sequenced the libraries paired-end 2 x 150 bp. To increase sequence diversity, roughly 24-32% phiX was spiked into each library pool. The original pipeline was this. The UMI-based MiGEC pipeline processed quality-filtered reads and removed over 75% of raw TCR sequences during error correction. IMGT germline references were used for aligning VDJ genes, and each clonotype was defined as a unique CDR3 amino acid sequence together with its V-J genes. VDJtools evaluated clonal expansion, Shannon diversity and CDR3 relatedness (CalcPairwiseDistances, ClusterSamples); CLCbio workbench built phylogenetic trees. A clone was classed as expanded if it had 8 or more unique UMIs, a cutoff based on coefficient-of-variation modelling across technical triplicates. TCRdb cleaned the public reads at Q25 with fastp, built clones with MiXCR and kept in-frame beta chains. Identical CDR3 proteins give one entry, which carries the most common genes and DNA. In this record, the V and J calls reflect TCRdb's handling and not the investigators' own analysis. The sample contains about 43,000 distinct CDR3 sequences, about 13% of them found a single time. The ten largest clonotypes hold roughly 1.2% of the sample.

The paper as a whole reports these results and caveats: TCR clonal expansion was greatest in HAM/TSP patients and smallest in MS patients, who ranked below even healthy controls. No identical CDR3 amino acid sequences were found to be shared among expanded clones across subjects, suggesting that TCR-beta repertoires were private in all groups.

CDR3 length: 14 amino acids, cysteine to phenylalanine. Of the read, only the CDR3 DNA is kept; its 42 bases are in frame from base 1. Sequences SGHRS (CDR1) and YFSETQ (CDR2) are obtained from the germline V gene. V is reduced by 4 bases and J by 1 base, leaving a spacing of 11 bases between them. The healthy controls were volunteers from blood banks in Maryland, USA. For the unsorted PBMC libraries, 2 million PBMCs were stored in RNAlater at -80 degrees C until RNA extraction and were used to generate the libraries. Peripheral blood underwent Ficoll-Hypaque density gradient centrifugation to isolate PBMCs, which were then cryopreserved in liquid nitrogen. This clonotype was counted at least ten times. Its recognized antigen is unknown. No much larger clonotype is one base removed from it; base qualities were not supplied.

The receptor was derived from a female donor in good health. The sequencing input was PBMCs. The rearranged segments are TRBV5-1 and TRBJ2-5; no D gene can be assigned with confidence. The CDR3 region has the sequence CASSKDGSQETQYF. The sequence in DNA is TGCGCCAGCAGCAAGGACGGCAGCCAAGAGACCCAGTACTTC. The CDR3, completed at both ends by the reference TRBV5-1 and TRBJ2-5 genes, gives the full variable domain KAGVTQTPRYLIKTRGQQVTLSCSPISGHRSVSWYQQTPGQGLQFLFEYFSETQRNKGNFPGRFSGRQFSNSRSEMNVSTLELGDSALYLCASSKDGSQETQYFGPGTRLLVL.